Below, 22 T cell receptor beta chains from the same sample are listed, as sequenced in a study of tumor-infiltrating lymphocytes in primary liver carcinoma. The template, approximately 500 ng total RNA, yielded TCR beta cDNA made with a constant-region primer. Slightly modified ARM-PCR with three nested multiplex PCR rounds yielded TCR beta libraries. Amplification in the first two PCR rounds was performed using TRBV1-TRBV30 forward primers and a C-beta reverse primer for around 9 cycles each. TCRdb used MiXCR to reprocess the multiplex PCR reads, holding one entry per CDR3 protein. This table has almost 200,000 distinct CDR3 sequences, about 65% appearing once. Unsorted whole blood supplied the blood RNA, and germline DNA was isolated too. Source material: peripheral blood. The receptor set was obtained from a woman aged 55-70 years with primary liver carcinoma and hepatitis B virus infection.

The sample holds one count of this clonotype. The junction shows a germline mismatch at one end, possibly a read error. The rearrangement uses TRBV29-1 and TRBJ2-3; D gene uncertain. From germline, CDR1 is SQVTM and CDR2 ANQGSEA. The CDR3 contains 12 residues. The CDR3: CSVVLTTNTQYF. DNA for the CDR3: TGCAGCGTTGTTCTTACCACAAATACGCAGTATTTT.

Regarding this clonotype: A junction end diverges from the germline sequence, so it may reflect a read error. V usage is TRBV6-5 and J usage is TRBJ2-7; D is unclear. The CDR3 consists of 17 residues. Germline V CDR1 and CDR2: MNHEY, SVGAGI. This CDR3 reads CASSYERPHERAYEQYF. DNA of the CDR3: TGTGCCAGCAGTTACGAACGGCCCCACGAGAGAGCCTACGAGCAATACTTC.

As regards this clonotype: Germline is not matched at one junction end, which may reflect a read error. The chain links TRBV11-3 to TRBJ2-7; 7 nucleotides align to TRBD2. Germline assignment: CDR1 SGHNT and CDR2 YENEEA. The CDR3 spans 15 residues. The CDR3 spells CASRTDSGKGGEQYF. CDR3 coding DNA: TGTGCAAGCAGAACTGACAGCGGGAAGGGCGGAGAGCAGTACTTC.

Regarding this clonotype: A much larger clone is a single base away; this may be a read error. This chain links TRBV4-1 with TRBJ1-1; 7 bases map to TRBD1. This CDR3 is 16 amino acids long. Germline assignment: CDR1 MGHRA and CDR2 YSYEKL. CDR3 loop: CVSSQPPGQRNTEAFF. CDR3 DNA sequence: TGCGTCAGCAGCCAACCCCCGGGACAGCGGAACACTGAAGCTTTCTTT.

This clonotype was seen only a few times. Being one base from a much bigger clone, this may be a read error. This rearrangement joins TRBV11-2 to TRBJ2-1, with TRBD2 as a possible D gene (6 bases). Germline assignment: CDR1 SGHAT and CDR2 FQNNGV. The CDR3 length is 15 residues. CDR3 sequence reads: CASGVPGLQYSEQFF. The DNA of the CDR3 is TGTGCCAGCGGCGTCCCGGGACTCCAATACAGTGAGCAGTTCTTC.

Turning to this clonotype: This clone may be a read error of a much larger clone one base away. The rearrangement uses TRBV10-2 and TRBJ2-5; D gene uncertain. This CDR3 spans 14 amino acids. Germline CDR1 reads WSHSY; CDR2 reads SAAADI. Trimming cost V 6 bases and J 2 bases, with 13 bases left between them. This chain's CDR3 is CASRSLSNQETQYF. As DNA, the CDR3 is TGCGCCAGCAGGTCGCTCTCGAATCAAGAGACCCAGTACTTC.

This clonotype occurred many times. This chain connects TRBV5-1 to TRBJ2-1, with no clear D. Germline V gene sequence: CDR1 SGHRS, CDR2 YFSETQ. The CDR3 length is 14 residues. V was clipped by 1 base and J by 5 bases, with 10 bases between them. The CDR3 DNA reads as TGCGCCAGCAGCTTGAACTCCCTTGACAATGAGCAGTTCTTC. Its protein product is CASSLNSLDNEQFF. Supplemented by reference TRBV5-1 and TRBJ2-1, the full variable domain reads KAGVTQTPRYLIKTRGQQVTLSCSPISGHRSVSWYQQTPGQGLQFLFEYFSETQRNKGNFPGRFSGRQFSNSRSEMNVSTLELGDSALYLCASSLNSLDNEQFFGPGTRLTVL.

This clonotype was seen just once. Because the CDR3 is missing its conserved closing phenylalanine or tryptophan, this is likely a read error. It is unclear where the CDR3 begins or ends on the DNA, so no DNA is shown, and the CDR3 is as TCRdb lists it. V and J are TRBV11-2 and TRBJ2-2. Counting both end residues, the CDR3 totals 15 amino acids. Per the germline V gene, CDR1 is SGHAT and CDR2 is FQNNGV. CDR3 residues: CASSLLAGNTGEPFL.

On this clonotype: This CDR3 is missing its conserved last phenylalanine or tryptophan, likely due to a read error. The chain uses TRBV5-4 and TRBJ2-7, with D hard to call. The CDR3 consists of 12 residues. CDR1 is SGHNT, CDR2 YYREEE, per germline (reference sequence). Between the trimmed V and J ends, which lost 3 bases and 0 bases, there was a span of 4 bases. The CDR3 here is CASSSSSYEQYL. The CDR3 coding sequence is TGTGCCAGCAGCTCAAGCTCCTACGAGCAGTACCTC.

The chain joins TRBV6-5 to TRBJ1-6; TRBD1 matches at 7 bases. Germline loops: CDR1 MNHEY, CDR2 SVGAGI. V was clipped by 5 bases and J by 9 bases; unmatched bases: 16. This CDR3 spans 17 amino acids. CDR3 in amino acids: CASSLHQTGRLSSPLHF. CDR3 DNA sequence: TGTGCCAGCAGTCTCCACCAGACAGGGAGATTGAGTTCACCCCTCCACTTT.

The chain combines TRBV11-1 with TRBJ2-1; 9 nucleotides line up with TRBD2. The CDR3 is made up of 16 amino acids. Trimming at V came to 9 bases and at J to 9 bases, leaving 18 bases not matched to a gene. Germline values: CDR1 SGHAT, CDR2 FQDESV (reference sequence). The CDR3 loop is CARSTSGSGRPFEQFF. DNA of the CDR3: TGTGCCAGGAGCACATCGGGGAGCGGGAGGCCCTTTGAGCAGTTCTTC.

This chain joins TRBV6-6 and TRBJ1-1; D possibly corresponds to TRBD1 (5 bases). V lost 10 bases, J lost 2 bases, and 20 bases lay in between. The CDR3 contains 15 residues. Germline-derived CDR1 and CDR2 are MNHNY and SVGAGI (reference sequence). The DNA for the CDR3 is TGTGCCAACAGGCGAGACTTTGGACATAACACTGAAGCTTTCTTT. It specifies CANRRDFGHNTEAFF.

To note about this clonotype: A much larger clone lies one base from this, so it may be a read error. The rearrangement links TRBV6-5 to TRBJ1-4; perhaps TRBD1 as D (6 bases). Germline assignment: CDR1 MNHEY and CDR2 SVGAGI. The CDR3 spans 18 residues. In nucleotides, the CDR3 is TGTGCCAGCAGCAAATCTCTCCCGGGGGCGCAAACTAGTGAAAAACTGTTTTTT. This translates into CASSKSLPGAQTSEKLFF.

The chain has TRBV6-1 and TRBJ1-2; D unclear. The germline V and J ends were trimmed by 0 bases and 3 bases, with 8 bases remaining between them. In germline, CDR1 is MNHNS, CDR2 SASEGT. The CDR3 is 14 residues long. The CDR3 loop reads CASSEAFHDYGYTF. CDR3 DNA: TGTGCCAGCAGTGAAGCCTTCCATGACTATGGCTACACCTTC.

This clonotype was seen at least ten times. J is TRBJ1-2 and V is TRBV14, with D maybe TRBD1 (5 bases). This CDR3 has 15 amino acids. Germline assignment: CDR1 SGHDN and CDR2 FVKESK. With 4 bases removed from V and 6 bases from J, the gap between germline ends came to 18 bases. CDR3 residues: CASSLPGTLTHGYTF. DNA of the CDR3: TGTGCCAGCAGCCTTCCCGGGACGCTGACCCATGGCTACACCTTC.

This clonotype was counted at least ten times. This chain links TRBV5-6 with TRBJ1-2; D uncertain. Germline V gene sequence: CDR1 SGHDT, CDR2 YYEEEE. V was pared by 3 bases and J by 3 bases, with 9 bases between. The CDR3 extends over 13 amino acids. The DNA for the CDR3 is TGTGCCAGCAGCTCGCAGGCTCACTATGGCTACACCTTC. Translated: CASSSQAHYGYTF. The whole variable domain, filled in from reference TRBV5-6 and TRBJ1-2, reads DAGVTQSPTHLIKTRGQQVTLRCSPKSGHDTVSWYQQALGQGPQFIFQYYEEEERQRGNFPDRFSGHQFPNYSSELNVNALLLGDSALYLCASSSQAHYGYTFGSGTRLTVV.

This clonotype was seen a few times. The genes are TRBV10-3 and TRBJ2-1; 7 nucleotides align to TRBD2. The CDR3 consists of 15 residues. Germline CDR1 ENHRY, CDR2 SYGVKD. V lost 6 bases to trimming and J lost 6 bases; unmatched junction nucleotides: 11. This CDR3 reads CAISPPAGMVNEQFF. The DNA for the CDR3 is TGTGCCATCAGCCCCCCAGCGGGAATGGTCAATGAGCAGTTCTTC.

This chain uses TRBV30 with TRBJ2-3; D is unclear. The V gene's germline CDR1 is GTSNPN and CDR2 SVGIG (reference sequence). V was shortened by 2 bases and J by 4 bases, with 4 bases between the two germline ends. This CDR3 has 11 residues. This CDR3 is CAWSRSDTQYF. Written as DNA, the CDR3 is TGTGCCTGGAGTAGGTCAGATACGCAGTATTTT.

A remark on this clonotype: Lacking the conserved final phenylalanine or tryptophan, this CDR3 likely reflects a read error. The rearrangement links TRBV2 to TRBJ2-6; D not resolved. Germline-derived CDR1 and CDR2 are SNHLY and FYNNEI. The CDR3 is made up of 15 amino acids. The V gene lost 4 bases and the J gene lost 0 bases, with 7 bases spanning the gap. The CDR3 DNA reads TGTGCCAGCAGTGTACGGAGCTCTGGGGCCAACGTCCTGACTCCC. The encoded protein is CASSVRSSGANVLTP.

Comments on this clonotype: The germline gene is not matched at one end of the junction; a read error may be the cause. The chain has TRBV11-2 and TRBJ2-7; D tentatively reads TRBD1 or TRBD2 (5 bases each). Germline CDR1 is SGHAT and CDR2 is FQNNGV. The CDR3 spans 13 residues. The CDR3 sequence is CTSSSDSGYEQYF. The CDR3, as DNA: TGTACCAGCAGCTCTGACAGCGGCTACGAGCAGTACTTC.

To note about this clonotype: This may be a read error, as it is one base from a much larger clone. The final CDR3 position lacks the conserved phenylalanine or tryptophan, pointing to a likely read error. This chain links TRBV6-1 with TRBJ2-2, with TRBD2 matching 7 bases. The germline V gene encodes CDR1 MNHNS and CDR2 SASEGT. The CDR3 is 13 residues long. CDR3 residues: CAAGRERTGELFY. CDR3 DNA: TGTGCAGCAGGGCGGGAGCGTACCGGGGAGCTGTTTTAT.

Concerning this clonotype: At one end, the junction sequence differs from germline, possibly due to a read error. CDR3 sequence: CANSRGREVIGKLFF. The CDR3 DNA reads TGTGCCAACAGCCGGGGGCGGGAGGTAATCGGGAAGCTGTTTTTT. This chain links TRBV4-2 with TRBJ2-2; 8 bases line up with TRBD2. This CDR3 has 15 residues. Germline loops: CDR1 LGHNA, CDR2 YNFKEQ.